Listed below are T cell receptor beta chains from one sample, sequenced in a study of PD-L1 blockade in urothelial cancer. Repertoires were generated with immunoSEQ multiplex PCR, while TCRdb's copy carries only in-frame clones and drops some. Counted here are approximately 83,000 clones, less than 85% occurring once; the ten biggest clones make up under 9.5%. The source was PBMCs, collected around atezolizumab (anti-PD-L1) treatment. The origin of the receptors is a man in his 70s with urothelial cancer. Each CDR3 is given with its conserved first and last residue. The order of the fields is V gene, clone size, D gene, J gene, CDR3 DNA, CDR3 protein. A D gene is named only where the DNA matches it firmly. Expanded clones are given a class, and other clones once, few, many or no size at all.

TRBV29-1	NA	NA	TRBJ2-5	TGCAGCGCCGATGGTGTGCGAGGAGAGACCCAGTACTTC	CSADGVRGETQYF
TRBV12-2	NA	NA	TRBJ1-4	TGTGCAAGTCGCGTACGACAGCCGGAAGCTAATGAAAAACTGTTTTTT	CASRVRQPEANEKLFF
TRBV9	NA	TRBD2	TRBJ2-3	TGTGCCAGCAGCGTAGGTAATAGCGGGAGATCAGATACGCAGTATTTT	CASSVGNSGRSDTQYF
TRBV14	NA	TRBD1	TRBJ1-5	TGTGCCAGCAGCCCCCTCCAGGGGGGCACGCAGCCCCAGCATTTT	CASSPLQGGTQPQHF
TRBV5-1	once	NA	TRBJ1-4	TGCGCCAGCAGCTTGGACAGCTCTAATGAAAAACTGTTTTTT	CASSLDSSNEKLFF
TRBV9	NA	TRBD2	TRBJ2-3	TGTGCCAGCAGCTCACCGGGACTAAGCACAGATACGCAGTATTTT	CASSSPGLSTDTQYF
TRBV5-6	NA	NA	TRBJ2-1	TGTGCCAGCAGCCCCGTGAGTATGGTCCCCTACAATGAGCAGTTCTTC	CASSPVSMVPYNEQFF
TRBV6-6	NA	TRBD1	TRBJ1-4	TGTGCCAGCAGCCGAACCGGGACAGGGGTTGAAAAACTGTTTTTT	CASSRTGTGVEKLFF
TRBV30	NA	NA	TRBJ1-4	TGTGCCTGGAGTCCCAGGGGAGTGGGTGAAAAACTGTTTTTT	CAWSPRGVGEKLFF
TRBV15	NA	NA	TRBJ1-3	TGTGCCACCAGCATGACGGAGAACTATGGAAACACCATATATTTT	CATSMTENYGNTIYF
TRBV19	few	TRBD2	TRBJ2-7	TGTGCCAGTAGTATTTCGAGCGGGAGGGCCATGGCCTACGAGCAGTACTTC	CASSISSGRAMAYEQYF
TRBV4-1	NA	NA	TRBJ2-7	TGCGCCAGCAGCCAAGATCCGCGAAATTCCGCGAACGTCTACGAGCAGTACTTC	CASSQDPRNSANVYEQYF
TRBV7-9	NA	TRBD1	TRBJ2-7	TGTGCCAGCAGTTCGACAGGGGTCGAGGAGCAGTACTTC	CASSSTGVEEQYF
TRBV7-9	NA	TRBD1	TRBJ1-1	TGTGCCAGCAGCCTAAACAGGGGGCGAGGTGAAGCTTTCTTT	CASSLNRGRGEAFF
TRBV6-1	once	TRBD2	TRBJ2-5	TGTGCCAGCAGGCTAGCGGGGGGGCAGGAGACCCAGTACTTC	CASRLAGGQETQYF
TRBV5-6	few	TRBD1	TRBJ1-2	TGTGCCAGCAGCTTGACCCGGACAGGGATAATCAATGGCTACACCTTC	CASSLTRTGIINGYTF
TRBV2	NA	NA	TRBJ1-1	TGTGCCAGCAAAATCGTTGTTTTGAACACTGAAGCTTTCTTT	CASKIVVLNTEAFF
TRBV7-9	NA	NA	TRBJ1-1	TGTGCCAGCAGCTTAGACAGTAATGAAGCTTTCTTT	CASSLDSNEAFF
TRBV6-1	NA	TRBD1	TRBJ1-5	TGTGCCAGCAGGGGGACAGGAAATCAGCCCCAGCATTTT	CASRGTGNQPQHF
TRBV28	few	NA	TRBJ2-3	TGTGCCAGCAGTTTCCTAAGTGGCACAGATACGCAGTATTTT	CASSFLSGTDTQYF
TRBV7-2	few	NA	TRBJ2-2	TGTGCCAGCAGCCCAAGCGGGAACACCGGGGAGCTGTTTTTT	CASSPSGNTGELFF
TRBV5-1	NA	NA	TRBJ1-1	TGCGCCAGCAGCTTGGCCCCAGGGTCCACTGAAGCTTTCTTT	CASSLAPGSTEAFF
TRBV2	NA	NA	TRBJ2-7	TGTGCCAGCAGGATGATCCAAGCAGAGCAGTACTTC	CASRMIQAEQYF